Below, 18 T cell receptor beta chains from the same sample are listed, as sequenced in a study of spatial heterogeneity in lung cancer. One entry per CDR3 protein, called by TCRdb with MiXCR from the 5' RACE reads. The sample includes 25,000 or so distinct CDR3 sequences, approximately 4.8% of them seen just once. The time point is: sample taken at primary tumor resection. The sequences come from PBMCs, collected at surgery. The receptor source for this set is a male donor with early-stage non-small cell lung cancer.

This clonotype was seen ten or more times. The rearrangement uses TRBV5-6 and TRBJ1-4, with 7 bases fitting TRBD1. The CDR3 runs to 15 residues. Trimming at V came to 0 bases and at J to 8 bases, leaving 7 bases not matched to a gene. Germline-derived CDR1 and CDR2 are SGHDT and YYEEEE. The CDR3 coding sequence is TGTGCCAGCAGCTTGGGTCGACAGGGTCGGGAAAAACTGTTTTTT. Translated, it gives CASSLGRQGREKLFF.

The table lists this clonotype with many counts. The genes are TRBV24-1 and TRBJ2-1, with 15 bases that match TRBD2. The V gene's germline CDR1 is KGHDR and CDR2 SFDVKD. CDR3 size: 15 residues. V lost 3 bases and J lost 14; bases outside the gene matches: 7. The CDR3 protein is CATSDPGTSGRSEFF. The CDR3 DNA sequence: TGTGCCACCAGTGATCCCGGGACTAGCGGGAGGTCGGAGTTCTTC.

At least ten counts were recorded for this clonotype. The chain uses TRBV28 and TRBJ2-1, with 11 positions matching TRBD2. J was trimmed by 7 bases and V by 7 bases; bases with no gene match: 9. The CDR3 runs 15 residues. The germline gives CDR1 MDHEN, CDR2 SYDVKM. This chain's CDR3 is CASITPSGGLNEQFF. In nucleotides, the CDR3 is TGTGCCAGCATAACCCCTAGCGGGGGGTTAAATGAGCAGTTCTTC.

This clonotype was found many times. This chain's CDR3 is CASSSRGQSNTEAFF. The CDR3, as DNA: TGCGCCAGCAGCTCCCGCGGCCAGTCCAACACTGAAGCTTTCTTT. V and J are TRBV5-1 and TRBJ1-1; D is uncertain. Germline V gives CDR1 SGHRS, CDR2 YFSETQ. V was clipped by 3 bases and J by 2 bases, with 14 bases between them. This CDR3 is built from 15 residues.

This clonotype was observed at least ten times. The chain recombines TRBV10-3 with TRBJ1-3; D not resolved. This CDR3 spans 14 amino acids. The germline gives CDR1 ENHRY, CDR2 SYGVKD. The V end was cut by 0 bases, the J end by 4 bases, with 7 bases between. The CDR3 protein is CAISESGFGNTIYF. The CDR3 DNA sequence: TGTGCCATCAGTGAGTCGGGTTTCGGAAACACCATATATTTT.

The table lists this clonotype with a few counts. The V call is TRBV28, the J call TRBJ2-7; D is perhaps TRBD1 (6 bases). Germline V gives CDR1 MDHEN, CDR2 SYDVKM. V was clipped by 5 bases and J by 2 bases, with 16 bases between them. The CDR3 extends over 15 amino acids. This chain's CDR3 is CASSVQGTRTYEQYF. CDR3 bases: TGTGCCAGCAGTGTCCAGGGGACCAGGACCTACGAGCAGTACTTC.

This clonotype was observed many times. J is TRBJ1-1 and V is TRBV3-1; D gene ambiguous. Between the trimmed V and J ends, which lost 4 bases and 1 base, there was a span of 10 bases. The CDR3 runs to 14 residues. Germline CDR1 is LGHDT and CDR2 is YNNKEL (reference sequence). The DNA for the CDR3 is TGTGCCAGCAGCCTTGGGAACCCGAACACTGAAGCTTTCTTT. The encoded protein is CASSLGNPNTEAFF.

This clonotype was recorded many times. The chain links TRBV9 to TRBJ2-2; TRBD1 aligns across 7 bases. The CDR3 sequence is 16 residues long. CDR1 and CDR2 (germline): SGDLS, YYNGEE. Losses at the gene ends were 1 base for V and 4 bases for J; bases not matched to a gene: 7. The CDR3 DNA follows: TGTGCCAGCAGCGTACGGCCAGGGGGTACCACCGGGGAGCTGTTTTTT. This codes for CASSVRPGGTTGELFF.

The chain recombines TRBV6-2 or TRBV6-3 with TRBJ2-1, with 10 bases fitting TRBD2. Per germline, CDR1 MNHEY and CDR2 SVGEGT. Trimming at V came to 5 bases and at J to 11 bases, leaving 15 bases not matched to a gene. The CDR3 is made up of 16 amino acids. The CDR3 DNA sequence: TGTGCCAGCAGTCCTACTAGCGGGGAGGTTTGGGATAAGCAGTTCTTC. It is translated as CASSPTSGEVWDKQFF.

Only a few counts were recorded for this clonotype. The chain's CDR3 is CASSSGTGIYEQYF. The DNA for the CDR3 is TGTGCCAGCAGTTCCGGGACAGGGATCTACGAGCAGTACTTC. The chain recombines TRBV28 with TRBJ2-7; 9 nucleotides line up with TRBD1. From germline, CDR1 is MDHEN and CDR2 SYDVKM. The V gene end was trimmed by 4 bases and the J gene end by 3 bases; junction bases not matched to a gene: 4. This CDR3 contains 14 residues.

At least ten counts were recorded for this clonotype. V is TRBV30 and J is TRBJ1-4; D remains ambiguous. This CDR3 is 12 amino acids long. The germline CDR1 and CDR2 sequences are GTSNPN and SVGIG (reference sequence). Trimming stripped 3 bases from V and 5 bases from J, with 7 bases between. Here the CDR3 DNA reads TGTGCCTGGAGGGGAGTCAATGAAAAACTGTTTTTT. The encoded protein is CAWRGVNEKLFF.

This clonotype was counted ten times or more. This chain uses TRBV20-1 with TRBJ1-5; D unclear. The CDR3 extends over 15 amino acids. Germline CDR1 and CDR2: DFQATT and SNEGSKA (reference sequence). The V and J ends lost 1 base and 0 bases respectively, with 10 bases between them. The CDR3 sequence is CSARVGLGSNQPQHF. CDR3 DNA: TGCAGTGCTAGAGTGGGCCTCGGTAGCAATCAGCCCCAGCATTTT.

This clonotype is termed medium-sized. CDR3 amino acids: CSARFSGTGNYEQYF. The CDR3, as DNA: TGCAGTGCTAGATTCTCCGGGACAGGCAACTACGAGCAGTACTTC. This chain connects TRBV20-1 to TRBJ2-7, with 8 bases lining up with TRBD1. V lost 2 bases and J lost 3; bases outside the gene matches: 9. Germline values: CDR1 DFQATT, CDR2 SNEGSKA (reference sequence). The CDR3 runs 15 residues.

This clonotype was recorded a few times. This chain joins TRBV27 and TRBJ2-1; D is undetermined. The CDR3 length is 14 residues. V was shortened by 6 bases and J by 9 bases, with 18 bases between the two germline ends. The V gene's germline CDR1 is MNHEY and CDR2 SMNVEV (reference sequence). The CDR3 DNA reads as TGTGCCAGCAGCCTGGGTAGCTCCCCTCGTGAGCAGTTCTTC. Translating it yields CASSLGSSPREQFF.

This clonotype was counted ten times or more. The chain couples TRBV20-1 to TRBJ2-5; TRBD2 aligns across 14 bases. The CDR3 loop spans 17 amino acids. Germline V lookup: CDR1 DFQATT, CDR2 SNEGSKA (reference sequence). The V segment lost 4 bases and the J segment 6 bases; nucleotides outside the gene matches: 13. The CDR3 region is CSAIPIQGLAGEKTQYF. The CDR3 nucleotides are TGCAGTGCTATCCCAATCCAGGGACTAGCGGGAGAGAAGACCCAGTACTTC.

This clonotype was recorded many times. V gene TRBV2 combines with J gene TRBJ2-5, with 7 positions matching TRBD2. Germline-derived CDR1 and CDR2 are SNHLY and FYNNEI. The CDR3 has 15 residues. V shed 3 bases, J shed 4 bases, and the junction held 8 bases outside the gene matches. CDR3 region: CASSEQGTGGETQYF. The CDR3 DNA is TGTGCCAGCAGTGAGCAGGGCACGGGGGGAGAGACCCAGTACTTC.

This clonotype was seen many times. The CDR3 DNA reads TGTGCCAGCGGTGGTTATGGGGGGGAGCTGTTTTTT. Translation: CASGGYGGELFF. The chain carries TRBV6-5 and TRBJ2-2; D ambiguous. This CDR3 is built from 12 residues. The V end lost 8 bases, the J end lost 8 bases, and 12 bases lay between the germline ends. Germline lookup yields CDR1 MNHEY and CDR2 SVGAGI.

This clonotype has at least ten counts. The J gene is TRBJ2-4, the V gene TRBV5-4, with 11 positions matching TRBD1. CDR3 size: 15 residues. With V trimmed by 5 bases and J by 8 bases, 9 bases remained unmatched. CDR1 SGHNT and CDR2 YYREEE come from the germline V gene (reference sequence). The CDR3 reads CASSFRDRGRDIQYF. The DNA of the CDR3 is TGTGCCAGCAGTTTCCGGGACAGGGGGAGAGACATTCAGTACTTC.